This passage covers 10 T cell receptor beta chains from one sample sequenced in a study of T cells in Graves' hyperthyroidism and ophthalmopathy. TCR beta CDR3 region amplification was performed from RNA transcripts. TCR CDR3 underwent first-round RT-PCR with the HTBI primer set. TCRdb used MiXCR to reprocess the multiplex PCR reads, holding one entry per CDR3 protein. The data contain roughly 350,000 distinct CDR3 sequences, about 14% of them singletons. The sequenced sample was blood. The receptors were sampled from a woman aged 25-40 years with Graves' ophthalmopathy.

The table lists this clonotype with many counts. CDR3: CASSLGGGPNQPQHF. The CDR3 DNA is TGCGCCAGCAGCTTGGGAGGAGGCCCCAATCAGCCCCAGCATTTT. The chain uses TRBV5-1 and TRBJ1-5; D gene ambiguous. The germline V gene encodes CDR1 SGHRS and CDR2 YFSETQ. V lost 0 bases and J 3 bases, leaving 10 bases between the germline ends. CDR3 length: 15 residues.

This clonotype has more than one count but fewer than ten. The genes are TRBV11-3 and TRBJ2-3, with D uncertain. CDR3 length: 16 amino acids. Trimming cost V 1 base and J 4 bases, with 15 bases left between them. Germline V gene lookup returns CDR1 SGHNT and CDR2 YENEEA. The CDR3 coding sequence is TGTGCCAGCAGCTTAGGATCTGGGGTGGTGGCAGATACGCAGTATTTT. Protein: CASSLGSGVVADTQYF. The complete variable domain, with remaining parts taken from reference TRBV11-3 and TRBJ2-3, reads EAGVVQSPRYKIIEKKQPVAFWCNPISGHNTLYWYLQNLGQGPELLIRYENEEAVDDSQLPKDRFSAERLKGVDSTLKIQPAELGDSAVYLCASSLGSGVVADTQYFGPGTRLTVL.

The genes are TRBV29-1 and TRBJ2-2, with TRBD1 as a possible D gene (5 bases). CDR1 and CDR2 (germline): SQVTM, ANQGSEA. Trimming took 7 bases from V and 2 from J, leaving 11 bases between them. This CDR3 has 13 residues. The CDR3 sequence: CSAPDRNTGELFF. The CDR3 region has the DNA TGCAGCGCCCCCGACAGAAACACCGGGGAGCTGTTTTTT.

A note on this clonotype: A much larger clone differs from this one at a single base, so this may be a read error. The chain links TRBV20-1 to TRBJ2-3; 12 bases agree with TRBD1. Germline CDR1 is DFQATT and CDR2 is SNEGSKA (reference sequence). V was clipped by 4 bases and J by 11 bases; unmatched bases: 22. The CDR3 is 18 amino acids. Here the CDR3 DNA reads TGCAGTGCTATGGGACAGGGGGCGCCGGGTACAAGCACAAATATGCAGTATTTT. It translates to CSAMGQGAPGTSTNMQYF.

This clonotype was observed many times. This chain connects TRBV5-1 to TRBJ2-1; 10 bases agree with TRBD1. The V gene end was trimmed by 6 bases and the J gene end by 4 bases; junction bases not matched to a gene: 7. The CDR3 runs to 15 residues. CDR1 and CDR2 (germline): SGHRS, YFSETQ. The CDR3, as DNA: TGCGCCAGCAAGGCGGGGACAGGGGCTTACAATGAGCAGTTCTTC. The encoded protein is CASKAGTGAYNEQFF.

There are many counts of this clonotype. The V gene is TRBV24-1, the J gene TRBJ2-1, with 13 bases matching TRBD2. V dropped 3 bases and J dropped 3; count of bases not matched to a gene: 4. Germline values: CDR1 KGHDR, CDR2 SFDVKD. CDR3 length: 17 amino acids. CDR3 residues: CATSDVTSGGYYNEQFF. CDR3 nucleotide sequence: TGTGCCACCAGTGATGTGACTAGCGGGGGGTACTACAATGAGCAGTTCTTC.

This clonotype has only a few counts. The genes are TRBV27 and TRBJ1-6; possibly TRBD1 for D (5 bases). The length of the CDR3 is 15 residues. With 2 bases removed from V and 9 bases from J, the gap between germline ends came to 14 bases. Germline CDR1 is MNHEY and CDR2 is SMNVEV (reference sequence). This chain's CDR3 is CASSLTGGGVSPLHF. Here the CDR3 DNA reads TGTGCCAGCAGTTTAACGGGGGGGGGGGTTTCACCCCTCCACTTT.

J is TRBJ1-2 and V is TRBV7-9; 7 bases match TRBD1. The CDR3 extends over 14 amino acids. V lost 2 bases, J lost 4 bases, and 4 bases stayed unmatched. CDR1 is SEHNR, CDR2 FQNEAQ, per germline (reference sequence). The CDR3 sequence is CASSLNRGGYGYTF. For the CDR3, the DNA is TGTGCCAGCAGCTTAAACAGGGGCGGCTATGGCTACACCTTC.

This clonotype has at least ten counts. J is TRBJ2-7 and V is TRBV18; tentatively, D is TRBD1 (6 bases). Trimming cost V 3 bases and J 2 bases, with 8 bases left between them. Per the germline V gene, CDR1 is KGHSH and CDR2 is LQKENI. CDR3 length: 13 amino acids. CDR3 region: CASSPGDTYEQYF. CDR3 bases: TGTGCCAGCTCACCTGGGGACACCTACGAGCAGTACTTC.

This clonotype has at least ten counts. The CDR3 reads CSASSDTQYF. The CDR3 DNA sequence: TGCAGTGCTAGTTCTGATACGCAGTATTTT. J is TRBJ2-3 and V is TRBV20-1; D unclear. V lost 3 bases and J 6 bases, leaving 4 bases between the germline ends. Per germline, CDR1 DFQATT and CDR2 SNEGSKA (reference sequence). This CDR3 has 10 residues.